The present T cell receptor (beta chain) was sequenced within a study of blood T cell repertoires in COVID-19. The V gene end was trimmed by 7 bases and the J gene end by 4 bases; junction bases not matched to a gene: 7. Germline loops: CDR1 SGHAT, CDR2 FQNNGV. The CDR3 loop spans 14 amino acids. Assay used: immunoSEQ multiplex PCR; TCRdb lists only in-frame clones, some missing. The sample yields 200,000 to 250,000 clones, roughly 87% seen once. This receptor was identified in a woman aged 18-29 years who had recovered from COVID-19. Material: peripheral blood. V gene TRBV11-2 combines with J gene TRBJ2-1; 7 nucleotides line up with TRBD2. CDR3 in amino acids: CASNRGGIYNEQFF. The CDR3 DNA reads TGTGCCAGCAACCGCGGGGGAATTTACAATGAGCAGTTCTTC.